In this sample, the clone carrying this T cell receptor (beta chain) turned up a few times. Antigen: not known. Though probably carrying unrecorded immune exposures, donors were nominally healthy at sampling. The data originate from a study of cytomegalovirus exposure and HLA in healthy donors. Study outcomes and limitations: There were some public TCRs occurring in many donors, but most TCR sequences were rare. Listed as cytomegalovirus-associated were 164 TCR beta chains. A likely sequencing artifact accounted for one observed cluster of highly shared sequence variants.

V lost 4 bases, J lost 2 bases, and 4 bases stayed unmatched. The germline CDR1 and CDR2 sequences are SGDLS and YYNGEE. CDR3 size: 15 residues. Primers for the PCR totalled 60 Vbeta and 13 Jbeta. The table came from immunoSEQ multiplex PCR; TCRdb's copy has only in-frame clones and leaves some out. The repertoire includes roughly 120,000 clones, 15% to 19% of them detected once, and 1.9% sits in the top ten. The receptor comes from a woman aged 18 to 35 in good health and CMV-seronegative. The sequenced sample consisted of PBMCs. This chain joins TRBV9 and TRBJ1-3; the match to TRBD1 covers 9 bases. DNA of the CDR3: TGTGCCAGCAGCCCACAGGGGGCGCCTGGAAACACCATATATTTT. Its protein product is CASSPQGAPGNTIYF.